The subject of this entry is one T cell receptor (beta chain). The sample originates from a study of T cell changes during pregnancy in multiple sclerosis. The CDR3 has 13 amino acids. Germline lookup yields CDR1 LNHNV and CDR2 YYDKDF (reference sequence). V was trimmed by 0 bases and J by 7 bases, leaving 7 bases between them. Repertoires were generated with immunoSEQ multiplex PCR, while TCRdb's copy carries only in-frame clones and drops some. This sample has about 100,000 clones; 92% occur once, and the top ten carry 1.9%. Here the sequenced sample was peripheral blood, taken after pregnancy. The TCR comes from a female donor with multiple sclerosis, enrolled in a pregnancy study. V is TRBV15 and J is TRBJ2-1; D unclear. The CDR3 sequence is CATSRDLLNEQFF. As DNA, the CDR3 is TGTGCCACCAGCAGAGATCTTCTAAATGAGCAGTTCTTC.